Detailed here is one TCR beta chain. The record originates from a study of CD8 T cells in Susac syndrome. The TEMRA cells underwent FACS enrichment, while the CD8+ and CD4+ T cells underwent negative isolation. It was with random hexamers that about 0.45 to 1 ug RNA was reverse transcribed. TCRdb re-called the immunoSEQ multiplex PCR reads with MiXCR, one entry per CDR3 protein. The sample lists 150,000 to 180,000 distinct CDR3 sequences; roughly 94% were seen once. The clonotype comes from a human donor with multiple sclerosis. Sequencing was performed on CD8+ T cells from PBMCs.

CDR3 amino acids: CSARDLTKSSYNSPLHF. DNA of the CDR3: TGCAGTGCTAGAGATCTCACTAAGAGCTCCTATAATTCACCCCTCCACTTT. This chain connects TRBV20-1 to TRBJ1-6; no clear D gene. V dropped 0 bases and J dropped 0 bases, with 12 bases sitting between them. The CDR3 loop spans 17 amino acids. Germline V CDR1 and CDR2: DFQATT, SNEGSKA (reference sequence).